This TCR beta chain stems from a study of T cell clones after liver transplantation. Here immunoSEQ multiplex PCR was the method, and the copy in TCRdb shows in-frame clones only, minus some. The sample comprises 70,000 or so clones, around 93% of which are singletons, and 0.9% to 1% rests with the top ten. This clone has just one count. The trim removed 6 bases at V and 4 bases at J, leaving 11 bases unmatched. The CDR3 contains 16 residues. In germline, CDR1 is KGHSH, CDR2 LQKENI. The chain joins TRBV18 to TRBJ2-2, with 7 bases that match TRBD1. The sequence derives from a human patient who received a liver transplant. Some T cells may be provided by the graft donor. This sample comprised CD4+ T cells from blood, obtained approximately 27 months after liver transplant. CDR3 protein: CASSSRQGPSTGELFF. In nucleotides, the CDR3 is TGTGCCAGCTCGTCGAGACAGGGTCCGAGCACCGGGGAGCTGTTTTTT.